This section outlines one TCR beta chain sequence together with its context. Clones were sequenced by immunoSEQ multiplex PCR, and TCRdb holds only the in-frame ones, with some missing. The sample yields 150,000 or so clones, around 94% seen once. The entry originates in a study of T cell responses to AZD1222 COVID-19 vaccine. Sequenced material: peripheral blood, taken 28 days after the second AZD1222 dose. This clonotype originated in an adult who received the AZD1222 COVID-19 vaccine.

Here the CDR3 reads CASSVAGASGEQYF. The CDR3 DNA reads TGTGCCAGCAGCGTAGCGGGAGCCTCTGGCGAGCAGTACTTC. The V and J genes are TRBV3-1 (or the pseudogene TRBV3-2) and TRBJ2-7, with 9 bases that match TRBD2. J was trimmed by 6 bases and V by 5 bases; bases with no gene match: 8. The germline V gene has CDR1 LGHDT and CDR2 YNNKEL (reference sequence). The CDR3 length is 14 residues.